This TCR beta chain emerged from a study of cytomegalovirus exposure and HLA in healthy donors. The CDR3 extends over 14 amino acids. Looked up from germline, CDR1 is MDHEN and CDR2 is SYDVKM. Primers: 60 Vbeta forward and 13 Jbeta reverse. How the authors handled the data: There were tens of millions of unique TCR beta chains by a later count, and approximately 12 million of them were shared. The data were produced by immunoSEQ multiplex PCR, yet TCRdb's version contains in-frame clones alone and is incomplete. D and trimming were read from the DNA, whereas the V and J calls and clone size are those reported in that table. Here the sample spans 200,000 to 300,000 clones, 82% being singletons. Notes on this clone: Its ends do not fully match the called genes, so a read error is possible.

The sequenced sample was PBMCs. The genes are TRBV28 and TRBJ2-7; 9 bases are shared with TRBD1. The TCR comes from a woman aged 40-49 years in good health and CMV-seropositive. The CDR3 nucleotides are TGTGCCAGCACCTCCGGGACAGGGCTCTACGGGCAGTACTTC. Its protein product is CASTSGTGLYGQYF.